The rows below give T cell receptor beta chains drawn from one sample of a study of neoadjuvant anti-PD-1 for oral cavity cancer. Sequencing was performed with immunoSEQ multiplex PCR; in TCRdb, only in-frame clones are kept and a portion is missing. The sample yields more than 30,000 clones, around 38% seen once. The material sequenced was tumor tissue, taken after nivolumab (anti-PD-1) treatment. The receptor source for this set is a person aged 35-79 years with oral cavity squamous cell carcinoma. Both conserved end residues are part of each CDR3. The order of the fields is clone size, D gene, V gene, J gene, CDR3 DNA, CDR3 protein. D genes are given only for firm matches. The size field is filled for only some rows; it gives once, few, many or a size class.

clone size: many; D gene: NA; V gene: TRBV27; J gene: TRBJ1-4; CDR3 DNA: TGTGCCAGCAGATCGAGGAGAAATGAAAAACTGTTTTTT; CDR3 protein: CASRSRRNEKLFF
clone size: NA; D gene: NA; V gene: TRBV2; J gene: TRBJ1-5; CDR3 DNA: TGTGCCAGCAGTGTGGAGGGCAATCAGCCCCAGCATTTT; CDR3 protein: CASSVEGNQPQHF
clone size: NA; D gene: TRBD2; V gene: TRBV19; J gene: TRBJ2-1; CDR3 DNA: TGTGCCAGTAGCAACCGAAAACTAGCGGGAGGGCCCAACAATGAGCAGTTCTTC; CDR3 protein: CASSNRKLAGGPNNEQFF
clone size: once; D gene: NA; V gene: TRBV29-1; J gene: TRBJ2-1; CDR3 DNA: TGCAGCGTTGAGGCGAGCTCCTACAATGAGCAGTTCTTC; CDR3 protein: CSVEASSYNEQFF
clone size: NA; D gene: NA; V gene: TRBV6-4; J gene: TRBJ1-1; CDR3 DNA: TGTGCCAGCAGCTCGGGCCCGGGGAACACTGAAGCTTTCTTT; CDR3 protein: CASSSGPGNTEAFF
clone size: medium-sized; D gene: NA; V gene: TRBV28; J gene: TRBJ2-5; CDR3 DNA: TGTGCCAGCAGTTACAGGGAACAAGAGACCCAGTACTTC; CDR3 protein: CASSYREQETQYF
clone size: NA; D gene: NA; V gene: TRBV5-4; J gene: TRBJ2-7; CDR3 DNA: TGTGCCAGCAGCTTGTCAGACTACGAGCAGTACTTC; CDR3 protein: CASSLSDYEQYF
clone size: many; D gene: TRBD1; V gene: TRBV7-8; J gene: TRBJ1-2; CDR3 DNA: TGTGCCAGCAGCTCCTCTCCGACAGGGGAGCCGGATGGCTACACCTTC; CDR3 protein: CASSSSPTGEPDGYTF
clone size: few; D gene: NA; V gene: TRBV27; J gene: TRBJ1-2; CDR3 DNA: TGTGCCAGCAGTTTAAGGGGTTCTAACTATGGCTACACCTTC; CDR3 protein: CASSLRGSNYGYTF
clone size: once; D gene: TRBD1; V gene: TRBV18; J gene: TRBJ2-7; CDR3 DNA: TGTGCCAGCTCACCCGGGACAGGGAGAAAGGGCTCCTACGAGCAGTACTTC; CDR3 protein: CASSPGTGRKGSYEQYF
clone size: NA; D gene: NA; V gene: TRBV6-1; J gene: TRBJ1-3; CDR3 DNA: TGTGCCACCGGGGGGGAGGCCCTTTCTGGAAACACCATATATTTT; CDR3 protein: CATGGEALSGNTIYF